The sample holds a few counts of the clone carrying this TCR beta chain. The data were taken from a study of cytomegalovirus exposure and HLA in healthy donors. V shed 5 bases and J 2 bases; nucleotides not matched to a gene: 7. Germline CDR1 is MGHDK and CDR2 is SYGVNS. The CDR3 runs 16 residues. Among the donors, all were healthy bone marrow donors. This PCR relied on a set of 60 Vbeta primers and 13 Jbeta primers. Repertoires were generated with immunoSEQ multiplex PCR, while TCRdb's copy carries only in-frame clones and drops some. This repertoire shows 150,000 to 200,000 clones, around 80% found once; its top ten account for around 2%.

V is TRBV25-1 and J is TRBJ2-5; TRBD1 aligns across 11 bases. This sequence was found in a young woman in good health and CMV-seropositive. Sequenced: PBMCs. The CDR3 coding sequence is TGTGCCAGCAGTCGACCGGGACAGGGGGGTCAAGAGACCCAGTACTTC. This translates into CASSRPGQGGQETQYF.